This passage covers 30 T cell receptor beta chains from one sample sequenced in a study of blood T cell repertoires in COVID-19. Some clones are missing from TCRdb's copy, which holds only in-frame ones; the method was immunoSEQ multiplex PCR. The table includes roughly 480,000 clones, approximately 89% detected once. Sequenced sample: peripheral blood. The source is a man younger than 30 with COVID-19, enrolled during active disease.

The rearrangement uses TRBV7-9 and TRBJ2-6; D gene uncertain. Germline CDR1 SEHNR, CDR2 FQNEAQ (reference sequence). Trimming stripped 3 bases from V and 0 bases from J, with 12 bases between. The CDR3 loop spans 17 amino acids. This CDR3 is CASSFGSHNSGANVLTF. The DNA for the CDR3 is TGTGCCAGCAGCTTTGGTAGCCACAACTCTGGGGCCAACGTCCTGACTTTC.

The chain is built from TRBV4-1 and TRBJ2-7; 11 bases agree with TRBD2. Germline V lookup: CDR1 MGHRA, CDR2 YSYEKL. The junction had 9 bases not matched to a gene; V was cut back by 1 base and J by 4 bases. This CDR3 has 17 residues. The CDR3 loop reads CASSQGYSGRVSYEQYF. As DNA, the CDR3 is TGCGCCAGCAGCCAAGGGTATAGCGGGAGGGTCTCGTACGAGCAGTACTTC.

V is TRBV7-2 and J is TRBJ2-2; TRBD1 might be the D (6 bases). The CDR3 has 16 amino acids. The germline gives CDR1 SGHTA, CDR2 FQGNSA. Deletions cut 6 bases from V and 3 bases from J, with 17 bases between. This chain's CDR3 is CASRLTGRADTGELFF. DNA for the CDR3: TGTGCCAGCAGGCTAACAGGGAGAGCGGACACCGGGGAGCTGTTTTTT.

This chain uses TRBV12-5 with TRBJ2-5; TRBD2 aligns across 7 bases. Germline loops: CDR1 LGHNT, CDR2 FRNRAP. After removal of 4 bases from V and 4 bases from J, the junction contained 3 bases not matched to a gene. The CDR3 extends over 13 amino acids. The CDR3 coding sequence is TGTGCTAGTGGTTCTTGGGGGGGAGAGACCCAGTACTTC. Its protein is CASGSWGGETQYF.

The chain uses TRBV10-3 and TRBJ2-1; D might be TRBD2 (6 bases). From germline, CDR1 is ENHRY and CDR2 SYGVKD. The CDR3 sequence is 15 residues long. The germline V and J ends were trimmed by 3 bases and 9 bases, with 18 bases remaining between them. The CDR3 sequence: CAISDFPPGAVEQFF. CDR3 bases: TGTGCCATCAGTGATTTCCCTCCGGGAGCGGTTGAGCAGTTCTTC.

This chain connects TRBV9 to TRBJ2-2, with a weak D call TRBD2 (5 bases). CDR3 length: 17 residues. CDR1 SGDLS and CDR2 YYNGEE come from the germline V gene. The V gene lost 2 bases and the J gene lost 2 bases, with 16 bases spanning the gap. CDR3 residues: CASSVRLAVVNTGELFF. For the CDR3, the DNA is TGTGCCAGCAGCGTGAGGCTAGCCGTTGTAAACACCGGGGAGCTGTTTTTT.

The V call is TRBV7-8, the J call TRBJ1-6; the D gene is possibly TRBD1 (6 bases). Germline values: CDR1 SGHVS, CDR2 FQNEAQ. This CDR3 comprises 16 residues. V lost 5 bases, J lost 7 bases, and 18 bases lay in between. CDR3 in amino acids: CASSPSSGVGNSPLHF. The DNA of the CDR3 is TGTGCCAGCAGCCCATCTTCAGGGGTAGGGAATTCACCCCTCCACTTT.

The chain combines TRBV2 with TRBJ2-7; D is possibly TRBD2 (5 bases). The CDR3 is 12 amino acids. The V and J ends lost 5 bases and 2 bases respectively, with 7 bases between them. In germline, CDR1 is SNHLY, CDR2 FYNNEI. The DNA of the CDR3 is TGTGCCAGCAGTCGGACTCCCTACGAGCAGTACTTC. Its protein product is CASSRTPYEQYF.

This clone was counted a single time. V gene TRBV18 combines with J gene TRBJ1-2; 8 bases are a match to TRBD1. V lost 7 bases and J lost 6; bases outside the gene matches: 7. The CDR3 loop spans 13 amino acids. Germline CDR1 reads KGHSH; CDR2 reads LQKENI. The CDR3 sequence: CASFTDRVDGYTF. CDR3 coding DNA: TGTGCCAGCTTCACGGACAGGGTTGATGGCTACACCTTC.

This rearrangement joins TRBV15 to TRBJ2-1; TRBD2 matches at 8 bases. Germline V lookup: CDR1 LNHNV, CDR2 YYDKDF (reference sequence). This CDR3 has 14 amino acids. Trimming took 3 bases from V and 6 from J; bases not matched to a gene: 4. The CDR3: CATSSSGTSNEQFF. CDR3 sequence (DNA): TGTGCCACCAGCAGCTCCGGGACTAGCAATGAGCAGTTCTTC.

This chain uses TRBV11-2 with TRBJ2-7, with TRBD2 identical over 8 bases. The germline V gene encodes CDR1 SGHAT and CDR2 FQNNGV. The CDR3 has 15 amino acids. V was clipped by 0 bases and J by 2 bases; unmatched bases: 3. The CDR3 nucleotides are TGTGCCAGCAGCTTAGATCTGGGACTAGCCTACGAGCAGTACTTC. The encoded protein is CASSLDLGLAYEQYF.

J is TRBJ2-2 and V is TRBV5-4; TRBD1 is a possible D gene (6 bases). Germline V gene lookup returns CDR1 SGHNT and CDR2 YYREEE (reference sequence). The CDR3 has 17 amino acids. V was cut by 4 bases and J by 3 bases, with 19 bases left in between. Here the CDR3 reads CASSIRGRGSDTGELFF. The CDR3 DNA sequence: TGTGCCAGCAGCATCCGGGGTAGGGGGTCGGACACCGGGGAGCTGTTTTTT.

The chain links TRBV30 to TRBJ2-7; D uncertain. Germline lookup yields CDR1 GTSNPN and CDR2 SVGIG (reference sequence). Between the trimmed V and J ends, which lost 2 bases and 3 bases, there was a span of 5 bases. This CDR3 is 11 amino acids long. CDR3 protein: CAWSSYYEQYF. The CDR3 DNA reads as TGTGCCTGGAGTTCTTACTACGAGCAGTACTTC.

The CDR3 reads CASSPGTGVYEQYF. CDR3 DNA sequence: TGTGCCAGCAGCCCCGGGACAGGGGTTTACGAGCAGTACTTC. The V gene is TRBV4-2, the J gene TRBJ2-7, with TRBD1 matching 10 bases. Germline V lookup: CDR1 LGHNA, CDR2 YNFKEQ. The J segment lost 4 bases and the V segment lost 4 bases, leaving 4 bases of the junction unmatched. The CDR3 is made up of 14 amino acids.

This chain links TRBV10-1 with TRBJ2-3, with D uncertain. Germline V gives CDR1 WNHNN, CDR2 SYGVQD (reference sequence). Trimming removed 3 bases at V and 7 bases at J, with 14 bases between. The CDR3 is 14 amino acids. For the CDR3, the DNA is TGCGCCAGCAGTGAAAGCCAGGCGCCTTATACGCAGTATTTT. Translated, it gives CASSESQAPYTQYF.

The CDR3 loop is CASRLAGGVNEQFF. CDR3 sequence (DNA): TGTGCCAGCAGGCTAGCGGGAGGGGTCAATGAGCAGTTCTTC. This sequence joins TRBV5-6 and TRBJ2-1; 12 nucleotides line up with TRBD2. With V trimmed by 5 bases and J by 6 bases, 3 bases remained unmatched. There are 14 residues in the CDR3. CDR1 and CDR2 from the germline V gene are SGHDT and YYEEEE.

The chain is built from TRBV14 and TRBJ2-5; 9 bases match TRBD1. The CDR3 has 15 residues. J gave up 6 bases and V 4 bases, and 9 bases lay outside the gene matches. Germline V CDR1 and CDR2: SGHDN, FVKESK. The CDR3 region has the DNA TGTGCCAGCAGCCTTTGGACAGGGGAAACGCAGACCCAGTACTTC. It encodes CASSLWTGETQTQYF.

The table lists this clone with a count of one. The rearrangement links TRBV3-1 (or the pseudogene TRBV3-2) to TRBJ2-7; 7 bases are shared with TRBD2. The CDR3 length is 16 residues. CDR1 is LGHDT and CDR2 is YNNKEL in the germline V gene (reference sequence). V gave up 1 base and J gave up 2 bases; unmatched junction bases: 8. The CDR3 bases are TGTGCCAGCAGCCAAGGAATCCTAGCGGAGGCCTACGAGCAGTACTTC. As protein: CASSQGILAEAYEQYF.

This clone appeared a single time. This sequence joins TRBV7-9 and TRBJ1-2, with a possible D match to TRBD1 (5 bases). CDR1 and CDR2 from the germline V gene are SEHNR and FQNEAQ (reference sequence). V shed 5 bases and J shed 8 bases, with 21 bases lying between them. The CDR3 has 15 amino acids. CDR3 sequence: CASSPGTLTIVGYTF. The CDR3 DNA reads as TGTGCCAGCAGCCCCGGGACTCTCACTATAGTGGGCTACACCTTC.

The DNA of the CDR3 is TGTGCCAGCAGCCCCCTTCGACTAGCGGGAAAGGAGCAGTTCTTC. The encoded protein is CASSPLRLAGKEQFF. The rearrangement links TRBV11-3 to TRBJ2-1; TRBD2 matches at 11 bases. J lost 10 bases, V lost 5 bases, and 10 bases had no gene match. The germline gives CDR1 SGHNT, CDR2 YENEEA. This CDR3 is built from 15 residues.

V usage is TRBV29-1 and J usage is TRBJ2-1; TRBD1 agrees at 7 bases. The CDR3 is 13 residues long. The germline V gene encodes CDR1 SQVTM and CDR2 ANQGSEA. V gave up 3 bases and J gave up 10 bases; unmatched junction bases: 9. The CDR3 region is CSVEETGSEEQFF. CDR3 sequence (DNA): TGCAGCGTTGAGGAGACAGGGTCAGAGGAGCAGTTCTTC.

This clone was seen a handful of times. The rearrangement links TRBV6-2 or TRBV6-3 to TRBJ2-7; perhaps TRBD2 as D (7 bases). The CDR3 length is 17 residues. Germline values: CDR1 MNHEY, CDR2 SVGEGT. Trimming removed 2 bases from V and 3 bases from J, with 20 bases in between. CDR3 amino acids: CASSYEVGGTLIYEQYF. For the CDR3, the DNA is TGTGCCAGCAGTTACGAGGTGGGAGGGACACTAATCTACGAGCAGTACTTC.

This CDR3 reads CASRTGTGHYELFF. The CDR3 region has the DNA TGTGCCAGCAGGACCGGGACAGGTCATTATGAACTGTTTTTT. The chain employs TRBV6-5 and TRBJ1-4; 8 bases match TRBD1. Per the germline V gene, CDR1 is MNHEY and CDR2 is SVGAGI. The CDR3 loop spans 14 amino acids. With V trimmed by 6 bases and J by 12 bases, 12 bases remained unmatched.

The V call is TRBV18, the J call TRBJ2-1, with D unresolved. The CDR3 totals 11 residues. V was clipped by 5 bases and J by 9 bases, with 8 bases between them. The germline V gene has CDR1 KGHSH and CDR2 LQKENI. The CDR3 sequence: CASSASGEQFF. The CDR3 DNA reads as TGTGCCAGCTCAGCGAGTGGTGAGCAGTTCTTC.

The gene calls are TRBV11-2 and TRBJ2-7; the match to TRBD2 covers 9 bases. Germline CDR1 reads SGHAT; CDR2 reads FQNNGV. The CDR3 length is 18 residues. The J segment lost 2 bases and the V segment lost 1 base, leaving 12 bases of the junction unmatched. The CDR3 loop reads CASSLVGGWTSVAYEQYF. The CDR3 DNA reads as TGTGCCAGCAGCTTAGTTGGTGGCTGGACTAGCGTCGCCTACGAGCAGTACTTC.

The chain recombines TRBV10-2 with TRBJ1-5, with unresolved D. The CDR3 has 17 residues. Per the germline V gene, CDR1 is WSHSY and CDR2 is SAAADI. The V end lost 3 bases, the J end lost 2 bases, and 17 bases lay between the germline ends. Here the CDR3 reads CASSDHLVAVGNQPQHF. In nucleotides, the CDR3 is TGCGCCAGCAGTGATCATCTTGTGGCAGTGGGCAATCAGCCCCAGCATTTT.

In DNA, the CDR3 is TGTGCCAGCAGTCCCTTTAGGGCCAACGTCCTGACTTTC. Translating gives CASSPFRANVLTF. V gene TRBV6-5 combines with J gene TRBJ2-6; D gene uncertain. The CDR3 spans 13 residues. Trimming stripped 5 bases from V and 5 bases from J, with 7 bases between. Germline V CDR1 and CDR2: MNHEY, SVGAGI.

This clone came up once. V and J are TRBV24-1 and TRBJ1-5, with a weak D call TRBD1 (6 bases). The germline V gene encodes CDR1 KGHDR and CDR2 SFDVKD. This CDR3 region has 15 residues. The V end lost 5 bases, the J end lost 1 base, and 11 bases lay between the germline ends. The CDR3 DNA reads TGTGCCACCAGTGGGGCAGGGGCAAGCAATCAGCCCCAGCATTTT. Its protein product is CATSGAGASNQPQHF.

The gene calls are TRBV12-2 and TRBJ1-2; TRBD1, the table's D call, was not compared with the DNA. TRBV12-2 is noted as a pseudogene. There are 11 residues in the CDR3. CDR3 loop: CASKAGDGYTF. The CDR3 nucleotides are TGTGCAAGTAAAGCAGGGGATGGCTACACCTTC.

The chain uses TRBV6-1 and TRBJ2-3, with D unresolved. This CDR3 spans 15 amino acids. V was pared by 0 bases and J by 2 bases, with 9 bases between. The germline CDR1 and CDR2 sequences are MNHNS and SASEGT. The CDR3 nucleotides are TGTGCCAGCAGTGAAGCTGAGCTTCACACAGATACGCAGTATTTT. Its protein product is CASSEAELHTDTQYF.